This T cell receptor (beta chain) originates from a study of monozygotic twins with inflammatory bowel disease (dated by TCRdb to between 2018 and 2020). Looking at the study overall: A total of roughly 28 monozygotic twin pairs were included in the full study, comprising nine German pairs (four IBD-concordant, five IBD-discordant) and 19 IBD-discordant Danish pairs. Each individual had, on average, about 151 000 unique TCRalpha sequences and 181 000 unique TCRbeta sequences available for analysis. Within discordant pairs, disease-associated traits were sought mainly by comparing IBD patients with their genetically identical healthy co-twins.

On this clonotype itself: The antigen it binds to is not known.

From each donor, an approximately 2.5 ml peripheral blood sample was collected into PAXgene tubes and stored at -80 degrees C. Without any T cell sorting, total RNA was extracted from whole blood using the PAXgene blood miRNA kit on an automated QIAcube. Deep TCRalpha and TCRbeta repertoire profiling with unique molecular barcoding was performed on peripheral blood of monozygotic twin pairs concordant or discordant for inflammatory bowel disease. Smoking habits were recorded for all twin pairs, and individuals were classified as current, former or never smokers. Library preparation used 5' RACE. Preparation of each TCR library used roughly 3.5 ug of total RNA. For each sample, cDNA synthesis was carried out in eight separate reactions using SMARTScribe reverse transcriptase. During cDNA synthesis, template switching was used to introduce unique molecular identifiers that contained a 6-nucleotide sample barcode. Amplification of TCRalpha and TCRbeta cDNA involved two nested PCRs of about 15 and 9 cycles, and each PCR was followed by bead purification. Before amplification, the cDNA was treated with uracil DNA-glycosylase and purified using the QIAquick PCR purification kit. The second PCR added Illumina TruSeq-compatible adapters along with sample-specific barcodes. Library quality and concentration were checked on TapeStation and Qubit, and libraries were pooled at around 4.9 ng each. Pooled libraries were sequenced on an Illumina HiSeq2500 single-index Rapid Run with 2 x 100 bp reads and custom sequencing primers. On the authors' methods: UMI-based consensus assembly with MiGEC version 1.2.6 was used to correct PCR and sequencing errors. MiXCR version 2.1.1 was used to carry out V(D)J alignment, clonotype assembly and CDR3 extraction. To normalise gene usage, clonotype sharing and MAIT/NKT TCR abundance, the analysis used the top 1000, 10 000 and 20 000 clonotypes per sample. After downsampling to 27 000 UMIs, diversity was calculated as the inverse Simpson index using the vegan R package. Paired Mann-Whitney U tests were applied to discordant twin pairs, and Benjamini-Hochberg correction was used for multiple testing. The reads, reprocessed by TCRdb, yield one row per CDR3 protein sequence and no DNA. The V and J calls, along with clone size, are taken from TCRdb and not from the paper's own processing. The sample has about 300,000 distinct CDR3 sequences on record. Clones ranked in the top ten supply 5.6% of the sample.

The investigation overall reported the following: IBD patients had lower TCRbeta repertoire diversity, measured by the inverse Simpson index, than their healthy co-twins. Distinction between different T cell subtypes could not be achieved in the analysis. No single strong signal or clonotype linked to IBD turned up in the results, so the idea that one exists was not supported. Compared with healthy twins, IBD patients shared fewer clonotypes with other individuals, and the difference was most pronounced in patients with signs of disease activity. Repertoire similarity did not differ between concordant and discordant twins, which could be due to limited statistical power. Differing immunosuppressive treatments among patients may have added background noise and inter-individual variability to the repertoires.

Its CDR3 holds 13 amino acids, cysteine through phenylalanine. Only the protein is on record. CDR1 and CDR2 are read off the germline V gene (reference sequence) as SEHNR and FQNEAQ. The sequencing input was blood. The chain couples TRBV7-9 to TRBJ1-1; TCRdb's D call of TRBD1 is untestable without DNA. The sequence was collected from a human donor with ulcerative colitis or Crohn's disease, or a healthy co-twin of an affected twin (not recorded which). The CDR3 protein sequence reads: CASSSKQGTEAFF. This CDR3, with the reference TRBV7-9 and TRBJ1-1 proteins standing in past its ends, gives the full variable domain DTGVSQNPRHKITKRGQNVTFRCDPISEHNRLYWYRQTLGQGPEFLTYFQNEAQLEKSRLLSDRFSAERPKGSFSTLEIQRTEQGDSAMYLCASSSKQGTEAFFGQGTRLTVV.